What follows describes a single T cell receptor beta chain. This sample is drawn from a study of blood T cell repertoires in COVID-19. The germline V and J ends were trimmed by 4 bases and 1 base, with 11 bases remaining between them. The CDR3 runs to 15 residues. The V gene's germline CDR1 is SGHRS and CDR2 YFSETQ. Profiled with immunoSEQ multiplex PCR; TCRdb holds only in-frame clones, not every one. The table lists about 480,000 clones, around 90% of them singletons. The sequence was collected from a woman aged 50 to 60 with COVID-19, enrolled during active disease. The sequencing input was peripheral blood. V usage is TRBV5-1 and J usage is TRBJ2-2, with D tentatively TRBD2 (6 bases). The CDR3 region has the DNA TGCGCCAGCAGCCTCGGGACTTTGAACACCGGGGAGCTGTTTTTT. Amino acid sequence: CASSLGTLNTGELFF.